This is a list of T cell receptor beta chains from one sample in a study of cytomegalovirus exposure and HLA in healthy donors. Libraries were prepared by immunoSEQ multiplex PCR; TCRdb keeps only in-frame clonotypes and omits some of them. This table holds 250,000 to 400,000 clones, nearly 90% found once. Sequenced: PBMCs. The origin of the receptors is a man aged 30 to 45 in good health and CMV-seronegative. The CDR3 runs from the conserved cysteine through the conserved F or W. A D gene is named only where the DNA matches it firmly.

d_call,v_call,j_call,cdr3_aa
TRBD1,TRBV6-5,TRBJ2-5,CASSRDSQETQYF
-,TRBV4-1,TRBJ1-1,CASSLLWGAEAFF
-,TRBV19,TRBJ1-1,CASSTQVNTEAFF
TRBD1,TRBV18,TRBJ2-3,CASSLGKQGSDTQYF
-,TRBV4-1,TRBJ1-6,CASSQEVSGVYSPLHF
TRBD2,TRBV5-5,TRBJ2-5,CASSLLKGLAGDPQETQYF
TRBD1,TRBV5-4,TRBJ2-7,CASSYRDRVYEQYF
-,TRBV7-9,TRBJ2-2,CASSLARQGEDWELFF
-,TRBV19,TRBJ2-2,CASSSQARATTGELFF
TRBD1,TRBV14,TRBJ2-7,CASSQAGTGGYEQYF
TRBD1,TRBV15,TRBJ1-4,CATSVDRGWSEKLFF
-,TRBV6-6,TRBJ1-5,CASSYSGQGQPQHF
TRBD2,TRBV15,TRBJ2-3,CATSRTLAGGREKGTQYF
-,TRBV7-9,TRBJ2-2,CASSPRVWSTGELFF
-,TRBV7-2,TRBJ2-3,CASSLGHLTDTQYF
-,TRBV6-5,TRBJ1-2,CASSYSRGSYGYTF
TRBD1,TRBV5-5,TRBJ1-6,CASSETGGSQTPLHF
TRBD2,TRBV5-1,TRBJ2-1,CASSKSGTRGNEQFF
TRBD1,TRBV14,TRBJ2-7,CASSQARQGHEQYF
TRBD1,TRBV27,TRBJ1-6,CASSFREQGGLF
-,TRBV15,TRBJ1-2,CATSSPPTVDGYTF
-,TRBV27,TRBJ1-2,CASSEREGYGYTF
TRBD1,TRBV2,TRBJ2-5,CASETGMETQYF
-,TRBV10-3,TRBJ1-5,CAIREGEGQPQHF
-,TRBV5-6,TRBJ1-5,CASSLIGESQPQHF
-,TRBV4-1,TRBJ1-2,CASSQGATGNYGYTF
-,TRBV7-9,TRBJ2-5,CASSHALREQETQYF
-,TRBV5-6,TRBJ1-5,CASSLATGDNQPQHF